What follows is one TCR beta chain and its context. Its target is unknown. Study-wide results and limits: Tumor-infiltrating Treg TCR alpha and beta sequences overlapped most with tumor naive CD4+ T cells, then blood naive.

Treg sorting used a CD4+CD25+CD127-/low gate. Semi-nested PCR with Nested Universal Primer A followed constant-region reverse priming of full-length variable regions. Each CDR3 protein gets one entry after TCRdb re-called the 5' RACE reads with MiXCR. The table records more than 8,500 distinct CDR3 sequences, approximately 25% of them present only once. Germline V gives CDR1 MGHRA, CDR2 YSYEKL. This CDR3 contains 12 residues. Deletions cut 4 bases from V and 11 bases from J, with 12 bases between. The chain links TRBV4-1 to TRBJ1-5; the D is unclear. Material: Tregs sorted from blood. The sequence came from a female donor with breast cancer. The CDR3 here is CASSREAQAQHF. CDR3 nucleotide sequence: TGCGCCAGCAGCCGAGAAGCGCAGGCCCAGCATTTT.